Sequencing of this T cell receptor beta chain was carried out in a study of T cell repertoires in cytomegalovirus infection. In regard to this clonotype: The antigen remains unidentified.

V dropped 6 bases and J dropped 4 bases, with 22 bases sitting between them. This CDR3 comprises 17 residues. TCRdb reanalysed the reads using MiXCR and keeps one entry per CDR3 protein. The sample holds some 940,000 distinct CDR3 sequences; roughly 30% are singletons and the top ten take around an eighth. This sample comprised cultured CD8+ T cells from PBMCs, obtained from culture after CMV antigen stimulation. This chain links TRBV12-3 or TRBV12-4 with TRBJ1-3; D call uncertain. The sequence was obtained from a human donor in good health (CMV status not recorded). Some clones in this sample may be carry-over from other donors' samples. The CDR3 sequence: CASRGMGSPPKGNTIYF. The CDR3 DNA reads as TGTGCCAGCAGGGGGATGGGCTCGCCACCCAAAGGAAACACCATATATTTT.